Below, 32 T cell receptor beta chains from the same sample are listed, as sequenced in a study of blood T cell repertoires in COVID-19. TCRdb keeps only in-frame clones here, not all; method: immunoSEQ multiplex PCR. The sample records more than 85,000 clones, about four fifths being singletons. Sequencing input: peripheral blood. Source of these receptors: a man of 80 years or more with acute or convalescent COVID-19.

V is TRBV7-9 and J is TRBJ1-4; D is undetermined. V was clipped by 3 bases and J by 7 bases, with 3 bases between them. Germline CDR1 SEHNR, CDR2 FQNEAQ (reference sequence). This CDR3 is 11 amino acids long. The CDR3 nucleotides are TGTGCCAGCAGCTTCGGTGAAAAACTGTTTTTT. This codes for CASSFGEKLFF. The full variable domain, completed using reference TRBV7-9 and TRBJ1-4, is DTGVSQNPRHKITKRGQNVTFRCDPISEHNRLYWYRQTLGQGPEFLTYFQNEAQLEKSRLLSDRFSAERPKGSFSTLEIQRTEQGDSAMYLCASSFGEKLFFGSGTQLSVL.

The chain has TRBV6-6 and TRBJ2-1; 10 nucleotides line up with TRBD1. The CDR3 is 14 amino acids. V was pared by 5 bases and J by 9 bases, with 7 bases of the junction left unmatched. Germline V gene lookup returns CDR1 MNHNY and CDR2 SVGAGI (reference sequence). The CDR3 here is CASSPRTGGREQFF. The CDR3 bases are TGTGCCAGCAGTCCCCGGACAGGGGGGCGTGAGCAGTTCTTC.

The V call is TRBV6-5, the J call TRBJ1-4; D remains ambiguous. Germline assignment: CDR1 MNHEY and CDR2 SVGAGI. The length of the CDR3 is 15 residues. The V end lost 0 bases, the J end lost 4 bases, and 9 bases lay between the germline ends. CDR3 amino acids: CASSYSGLLNEKLFF. As DNA, the CDR3 is TGTGCCAGCAGTTACTCCGGACTGCTTAATGAAAAACTGTTTTTT.

In this sample, this clone turned up a few times. The rearrangement joins TRBV3-1 (or the pseudogene TRBV3-2) to TRBJ2-3; D is unresolved. The CDR3 spans 15 residues. Germline lookup yields CDR1 LGHDT and CDR2 YNNKEL (reference sequence). V shed 2 bases and J shed 1 base, with 10 bases lying between them. CDR3 coding DNA: TGTGCCAGCAGCCAATTAGTCCAGGGCACAGATACGCAGTATTTT. This encodes CASSQLVQGTDTQYF.

The chain has TRBV7-2 and TRBJ2-3, with 7 bases identical to TRBD2. The ends lost 8 bases at V and 0 bases at J; junction bases unmatched: 5. The CDR3 consists of 14 residues. Germline loops: CDR1 SGHTA, CDR2 FQGNSA. The CDR3 here is CASSRGLSTDTQYF. The CDR3, as DNA: TGTGCCAGCTCCCGGGGACTAAGCACAGATACGCAGTATTTT. Supplemented by reference TRBV7-2 and TRBJ2-3, the full variable domain reads GAGVSQSPSNKVTEKGKDVELRCDPISGHTALYWYRQSLGQGLEFLIYFQGNSAPDKSGLPSDRFSAERTGGSVSTLTIQRTQQEDSAVYLCASSRGLSTDTQYFGPGTRLTVL.

The chain links TRBV5-1 to TRBJ2-5; the D gene is possibly TRBD2 (6 bases). The V and J ends lost 1 base and 4 bases respectively, with 11 bases between them. The germline CDR1 and CDR2 sequences are SGHRS and YFSETQ. The CDR3 sequence is 14 residues long. CDR3 coding DNA: TGCGCCAGCAGCTTGCGGGAGTGGGCAGAGACCCAGTACTTC. This gives the protein CASSLREWAETQYF.

This clone appeared a few times. The chain employs TRBV28 and TRBJ2-1; 9 bases agree with TRBD1. The V segment lost 6 bases and the J segment 3 bases; nucleotides outside the gene matches: 3. The CDR3 length is 14 residues. The germline CDR1 and CDR2 sequences are MDHEN and SYDVKM. The CDR3 DNA reads TGTGCCAGCAGAGGACAGGGGAGCTACAATGAGCAGTTCTTC. It encodes CASRGQGSYNEQFF.

This chain links TRBV9 with TRBJ2-1, with unresolved D. V lost 4 bases to trimming and J lost 5 bases, with 16 bases between them. The CDR3 covers 15 residues. Germline loops: CDR1 SGDLS, CDR2 YYNGEE. The CDR3 nucleotides are TGTGCCAGCAGCCCCACACCGTCCGCCGACAATGAGCAGTTCTTC. Translated, it gives CASSPTPSADNEQFF.

This clone was observed a single time. The rearrangement links TRBV28 to TRBJ1-4, with 7 bases lining up with TRBD1. This CDR3 comprises 15 residues. Germline CDR1 and CDR2: MDHEN and SYDVKM. Losses at the gene ends were 5 bases for V and 4 bases for J; bases not matched to a gene: 7. As DNA, the CDR3 is TGTGCCAGCAGTACCCCGGGACAGATTAATGAAAAACTGTTTTTT. As protein: CASSTPGQINEKLFF.

The chain combines TRBV5-6 with TRBJ2-5; a weak D match, TRBD2 (6 bases). V lost 4 bases and J 1 base, leaving 11 bases between the germline ends. Germline loops: CDR1 SGHDT, CDR2 YYEEEE. The CDR3 totals 14 residues. CDR3 amino acids: CASSPGGVQETQYF. The DNA for the CDR3 is TGTGCCAGCAGCCCCGGAGGGGTCCAAGAGACCCAGTACTTC.

Only one count was recorded for this clone. The chain is built from TRBV29-1 and TRBJ2-3; weak D call: TRBD2 (6 bases). Germline CDR1 and CDR2: SQVTM and ANQGSEA. V lost 1 base and J 0 bases, leaving 11 bases between the germline ends. The CDR3 length is 15 residues. The CDR3 bases are TGCAGCGTTGAAGGGGACTTCGCTAGCACAGATACGCAGTATTTT. This codes for CSVEGDFASTDTQYF.

The chain links TRBV28 to TRBJ2-1, with a possible D match to TRBD2 (6 bases). The V end was cut by 2 bases, the J end by 1 base, with 12 bases between. Germline V lookup: CDR1 MDHEN, CDR2 SYDVKM. The length of the CDR3 is 16 residues. The CDR3 protein is CASSLGGAGSYNEQFF. The DNA of the CDR3 is TGTGCCAGCAGTTTAGGAGGGGCGGGGTCCTACAATGAGCAGTTCTTC.

This chain's CDR3 is CASGAGEYEQYF. The CDR3 bases are TGTGCCAGCGGGGCGGGGGAATACGAGCAGTACTTC. The chain recombines TRBV5-4 with TRBJ2-7, with 7 bases aligning to TRBD2. The trim removed 7 bases at V and 4 bases at J, leaving 5 bases unmatched. The V gene's germline CDR1 is SGHNT and CDR2 YYREEE (reference sequence). The CDR3 has 12 residues.

The J gene is TRBJ1-2, the V gene TRBV28, with D unresolved. Trimming stripped 4 bases from V and 8 bases from J, with 11 bases between. The CDR3 sequence is 12 residues long. Germline loops: CDR1 MDHEN, CDR2 SYDVKM. The CDR3 DNA reads as TGTGCCAGCAGTTCGTCACGGTGGGGCTACACCTTC. It yields the protein CASSSSRWGYTF.

This clone was counted only a few times. The chain recombines TRBV28 with TRBJ1-4, with TRBD1 matching 7 bases. CDR1 is MDHEN and CDR2 is SYDVKM in the germline V gene. The CDR3 totals 17 residues. J lost 1 base, V lost 4 bases, and 9 bases had no gene match. The CDR3 DNA reads as TGTGCCAGCAGTTCGACAGGGATCGGACTAACTAATGAAAAACTGTTTTTT. As protein: CASSSTGIGLTNEKLFF.

At least ten counts were recorded for this clone. The gene calls are TRBV2 and TRBJ1-1; D gene unclear. This CDR3 region has 14 residues. V was shortened by 5 bases and J by 0 bases, with 10 bases between the two germline ends. Germline loops: CDR1 SNHLY, CDR2 FYNNEI. CDR3 coding DNA: TGTGCCAGCAGTTGGGCGGGCATGAACACTGAAGCTTTCTTT. Translated, it gives CASSWAGMNTEAFF.

The chain uses TRBV5-1 and TRBJ1-1; 8 bases agree with TRBD1. The trim removed 3 bases at V and 0 bases at J, leaving 10 bases unmatched. The CDR3 runs 17 residues. The germline V gene encodes CDR1 SGHRS and CDR2 YFSETQ. The CDR3 spells CASSSYRGGSVNTEAFF. The CDR3 DNA reads TGCGCCAGCAGCTCGTACAGGGGGGGATCGGTGAACACTGAAGCTTTCTTT. The full variable domain, with the rest looked up from reference TRBV5-1 and TRBJ1-1, is KAGVTQTPRYLIKTRGQQVTLSCSPISGHRSVSWYQQTPGQGLQFLFEYFSETQRNKGNFPGRFSGRQFSNSRSEMNVSTLELGDSALYLCASSSYRGGSVNTEAFFGQGTRLTVV.

The chain has TRBV7-3 and TRBJ1-5; 12 bases fit TRBD1. There are 18 residues in the CDR3. CDR1 is SGHTA and CDR2 is FQGTGA in the germline V gene. J was trimmed by 6 bases and V by 1 base; bases with no gene match: 10. CDR3 nucleotide sequence: TGTGCCAGCAGCTTAATATGGCCGGGACAGGGGGCCGGTCAGCCCCAGCATTTT. Translation: CASSLIWPGQGAGQPQHF.

This clone has a single count. CDR3: CASSEDPGLSFYEQYF. The CDR3 nucleotides are TGCGCCAGCAGCGAAGACCCGGGACTCTCATTCTACGAGCAGTACTTC. The chain has TRBV5-1 and TRBJ2-7; possibly TRBD2 for D (6 bases). Germline CDR1 and CDR2: SGHRS and YFSETQ. The CDR3 extends over 16 amino acids. The V end was cut by 4 bases, the J end by 3 bases, with 20 bases between.

This chain links TRBV19 with TRBJ2-7; D perhaps matches TRBD2 (5 bases). Germline-derived CDR1 and CDR2 are LNHDA and SQIVND (reference sequence). The CDR3 is 14 amino acids. With 10 bases removed from V and 0 bases from J, the gap between germline ends came to 16 bases. The CDR3 coding sequence is TGTGCCACCCCCGGAGGACGGAGCTCCTACGAGCAGTACTTC. Its protein product is CATPGGRSSYEQYF.

The V and J genes are TRBV5-8 and TRBJ2-7; TRBD2 matches at 10 bases. The germline gives CDR1 SGHTS, CDR2 YDEGEE. The CDR3 contains 15 residues. Unmatched junction bases numbered 5, after V lost 3 bases and J lost 2 bases. This CDR3 is CASSSWTSGTYEQYF. The CDR3 bases are TGTGCCAGCAGCTCCTGGACTAGCGGAACCTACGAGCAGTACTTC.

The J gene is TRBJ1-1, the V gene TRBV7-2; D not certain. V was trimmed by 1 base and J by 5 bases, leaving 11 bases between them. CDR1 is SGHTA and CDR2 is FQGNSA in the germline V gene. The CDR3 spans 14 residues. The CDR3 reads CASSLVAGETEAFF. The CDR3 DNA sequence: TGTGCCAGCAGCTTAGTTGCGGGAGAGACTGAAGCTTTCTTT.

This clone was observed once. The chain is built from TRBV5-1 and TRBJ2-7; 16 nucleotides agree with TRBD2. The length of the CDR3 is 16 residues. From germline, CDR1 is SGHRS and CDR2 YFSETQ. Germline trimming cut 3 bases from V and 3 bases from J; bases unmatched to any gene: 3. The CDR3 nucleotides are TGCGCCAGCAGCTCCGGGACTAGCGGGAGGGTCTACGAGCAGTACTTC. It is translated as CASSSGTSGRVYEQYF.

As DNA, the CDR3 is TGCAGCGGTGGGACAGGGGCTTACAATGAGCAGTTCTTC. This sequence encodes CSGGTGAYNEQFF. The chain carries TRBV29-1 and TRBJ2-1; 10 positions agree with TRBD1. The CDR3 is 13 amino acids. V shed 7 bases, J shed 4 bases, and the junction held 4 bases outside the gene matches. CDR1 SQVTM and CDR2 ANQGSEA come from the germline V gene.

The V and J genes are TRBV6-2 or TRBV6-3 and TRBJ1-1; D is unclear. V was shortened by 4 bases and J by 1 base, with 7 bases between the two germline ends. The length of the CDR3 is 13 residues. Germline loops: CDR1 MNHEY, CDR2 SVGEGT. CDR3 DNA: TGTGCCAGCAGTTTGACATCGAACACTGAAGCTTTCTTT. Translating gives CASSLTSNTEAFF.

The chain joins TRBV24-1 to TRBJ2-3; a possible D gene is TRBD2 (6 bases). In germline, CDR1 is KGHDR, CDR2 SFDVKD. The CDR3 contains 15 residues. The V gene lost 5 bases and the J gene lost 4 bases, with 15 bases spanning the gap. The CDR3 sequence: CATSVPGEGADTQYF. The CDR3 nucleotides read TGTGCCACCAGTGTTCCGGGGGAAGGGGCAGATACGCAGTATTTT.

The chain carries TRBV18 and TRBJ2-7, with 10 bases lining up with TRBD1. Germline V gene lookup returns CDR1 KGHSH and CDR2 LQKENI. CDR3 size: 15 residues. V shed 3 bases and J 4 bases; nucleotides not matched to a gene: 6. The CDR3 bases are TGTGCCAGCTCACCGGGGACAGGGGTGCCGTACGAGCAGTACTTC. Its protein is CASSPGTGVPYEQYF.

The CDR3 nucleotides read TGTGCCAGCCGGCCAGGACGGGATAACTATGGCTACACCTTC. Amino acids: CASRPGRDNYGYTF. The rearrangement uses TRBV27 and TRBJ1-2; D not resolved. The CDR3 is 14 residues long. The germline gives CDR1 MNHEY, CDR2 SMNVEV (reference sequence). V lost 8 bases and J lost 1, with 14 bases in between.

The V gene is TRBV5-1, the J gene TRBJ2-7; TRBD1 is a possible D gene (5 bases). The V gene's germline CDR1 is SGHRS and CDR2 YFSETQ. Deletions cut 4 bases from V and 7 bases from J, with 15 bases between. The CDR3 runs 13 residues. In DNA form, the CDR3 reads TGCGCCAGCAGCCCTCATGGGGCTTTTGAGCAGTACTTC. This sequence encodes CASSPHGAFEQYF.

The chain carries TRBV6-5 and TRBJ1-6, with TRBD1 matching over 9 bases. CDR1 MNHEY and CDR2 SVGAGI come from the germline V gene. After removal of 2 bases from V and 6 bases from J, the junction contained 2 bases not matched to a gene. The CDR3 contains 15 residues. CDR3 sequence: CASSYGQGFNSPLHF. CDR3 DNA: TGTGCCAGCAGTTACGGACAGGGGTTTAATTCACCCCTCCACTTT.

The rearrangement joins TRBV5-5 to TRBJ2-1, with a tentative D call TRBD1 (6 bases). CDR3 size: 16 residues. CDR1 is SGHKS, CDR2 YYEKEE, per germline (reference sequence). Trimming took off 4 bases at V and 0 bases at J, with 14 bases between the two ends. CDR3 residues: CASSPRDMSSYNEQFF. In DNA form, the CDR3 reads TGTGCCAGCAGCCCTAGGGACATGAGCTCCTACAATGAGCAGTTCTTC. The full variable domain, with the rest looked up from reference TRBV5-5 and TRBJ2-1, is DAGVTQSPTHLIKTRGQQVTLRCSPISGHKSVSWYQQVLGQGPQFIFQYYEKEERGRGNFPDRFSARQFPNYSSELNVNALLLGDSALYLCASSPRDMSSYNEQFFGPGTRLTVL.

V and J are TRBV10-3 and TRBJ2-5; D uncertain. V gave up 3 bases and J gave up 3 bases, with 2 bases separating them. This CDR3 contains 11 residues. Germline loops: CDR1 ENHRY, CDR2 SYGVKD. The CDR3 reads CAISDKETQYF. As DNA, the CDR3 is TGTGCCATCAGTGATAAAGAGACCCAGTACTTC.